What follows is one T cell receptor (beta chain) and its context. Its matching antigen is unknown. The sample carries other DNA sequences with the same CDR3. This entry belongs to a study of shared clonotypes between healthy human individuals. This table comes from immunoSEQ multiplex PCR, and its TCRdb copy is limited to in-frame clones, with some not included. The table has around 2,000,000 clones, less than 95% seen once. Study results and limitations: In having few donors, the study represented limited genetic and exposure-history diversity. With a few donors compared, about 5.2% of naive CD4 clonotypes were shared.

Terminally differentiated effector memory CD45RA+ cells were excluded from the naive CD8 cells, which were CD45RO-negative and positively selected for CCR7. V lost 1 base and J 7 bases, leaving 8 bases between the germline ends. The CDR3 is 12 residues long. Germline V gene lookup returns CDR1 MDHEN and CDR2 SYDVKM. This clonotype was obtained from a man younger than 35 in good health. Material: naive CD8+ T cells sorted from blood. The chain uses TRBV28 and TRBJ2-7; tentatively, D is TRBD1 (6 bases). CDR3 nucleotides: TGTGCCAGCAGTTTATACAGGGTAGAGCAGTACTTC. It yields the protein CASSLYRVEQYF.